This T cell receptor beta chain was profiled in a study of T-cell reconstitution after alpha-beta-depleted transplantation in children. The CDR3 extends over 20 amino acids. This clonotype was seen at least ten times. Library preparation (for TCRbeta) was performed with unique molecular identifiers. TCRdb used MiXCR to reprocess the PCR reads, holding one entry per CDR3 protein. Among about 610,000 distinct CDR3 sequences, more than 9% were seen once, and the ten largest hold approximately 4.1%. The clonotype originates from a human donor who donated a stem cell graft to a child with acute myeloid leukemia. Sequencing was performed on PBMCs from the stem cell graft donor, taken from the stem cell graft. This rearrangement joins TRBV21-1 to TRBJ1-6; the D call in the table, TRBD1, was not verified against the DNA. TRBV21-1 is a pseudogene segment. The CDR3 region has the DNA TGTGCCAGCAGAGAAAGCCCAGGTTTCGGGACGAGCTCCTATAATTCACCCCTCCACTTT. The encoded protein is CASRESPGFGTSSYNSPLHF.